There are many counts of the clone carrying this TCR beta chain. The junction had 10 bases not matched to a gene; V was cut back by 9 bases and J by 3 bases. There are 14 residues in the CDR3. From germline, CDR1 is MNHEY and CDR2 SMNVEV (reference sequence). This sample stems from a study of Graves' ophthalmopathy and Graves' hyperthyroidism. RNA transcripts were the template, and TCR beta CDR3 regions were amplified from them. An opening RT-PCR round employed HTBI primers and preceded a second-round multiplex PCR. TCRdb analysed the multiplex PCR reads with MiXCR anew, one entry per CDR3 protein. The repertoire includes hundreds of thousands of distinct CDR3 sequences, approximately 21% of them detected once, and under 3% sits in the top ten.

The sequence came from a woman between 18 and 30 years old with stable Graves' hyperthyroidism. Sequenced material: peripheral blood. This chain joins TRBV27 and TRBJ2-7; 8 nucleotides agree with TRBD2. This CDR3 reads CASSGVFPYYEQYF. The DNA for the CDR3 is TGTGCCAGTAGCGGGGTGTTCCCTTACTACGAGCAGTACTTC.